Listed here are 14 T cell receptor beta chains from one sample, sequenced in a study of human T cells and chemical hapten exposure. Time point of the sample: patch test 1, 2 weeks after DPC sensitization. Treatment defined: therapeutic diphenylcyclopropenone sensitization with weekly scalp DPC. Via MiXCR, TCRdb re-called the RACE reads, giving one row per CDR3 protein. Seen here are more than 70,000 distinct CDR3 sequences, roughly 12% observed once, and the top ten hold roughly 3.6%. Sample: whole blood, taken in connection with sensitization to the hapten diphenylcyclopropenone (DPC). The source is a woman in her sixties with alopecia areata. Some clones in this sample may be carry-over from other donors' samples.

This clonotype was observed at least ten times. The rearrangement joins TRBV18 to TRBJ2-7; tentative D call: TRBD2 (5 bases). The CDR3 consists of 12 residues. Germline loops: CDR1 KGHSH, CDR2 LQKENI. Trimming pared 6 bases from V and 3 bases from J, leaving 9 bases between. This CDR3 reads CASSEAIYEQYF. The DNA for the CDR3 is TGTGCCAGCTCGGAGGCTATCTACGAGCAGTACTTC.

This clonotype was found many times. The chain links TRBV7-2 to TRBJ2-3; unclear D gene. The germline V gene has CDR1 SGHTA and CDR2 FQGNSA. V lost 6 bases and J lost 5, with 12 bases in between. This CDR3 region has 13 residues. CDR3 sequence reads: CASRRPGGDTQYF. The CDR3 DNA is TGTGCCAGCAGACGACCGGGCGGAGATACGCAGTATTTT.

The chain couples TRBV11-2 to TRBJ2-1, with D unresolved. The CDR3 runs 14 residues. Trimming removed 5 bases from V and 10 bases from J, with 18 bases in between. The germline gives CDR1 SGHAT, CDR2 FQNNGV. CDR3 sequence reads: CASSPTQERREQFF. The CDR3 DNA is TGTGCCAGCAGCCCCACCCAAGAGAGGCGCGAGCAGTTCTTC.

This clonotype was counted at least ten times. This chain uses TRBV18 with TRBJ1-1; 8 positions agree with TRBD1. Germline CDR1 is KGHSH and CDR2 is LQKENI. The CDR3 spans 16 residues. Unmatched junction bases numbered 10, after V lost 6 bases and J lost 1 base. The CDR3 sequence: CASSPGQGMWNTEAFF. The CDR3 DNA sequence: TGTGCCAGCTCTCCCGGACAGGGAATGTGGAACACTGAAGCTTTCTTT.

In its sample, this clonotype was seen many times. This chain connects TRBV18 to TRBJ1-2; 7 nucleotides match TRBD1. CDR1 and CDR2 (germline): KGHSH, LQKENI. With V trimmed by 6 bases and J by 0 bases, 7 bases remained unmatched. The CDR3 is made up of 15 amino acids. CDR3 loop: CASSSGQTTNYGYTF. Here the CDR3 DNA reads TGTGCCAGCTCGTCGGGACAGACTACTAACTATGGCTACACCTTC.

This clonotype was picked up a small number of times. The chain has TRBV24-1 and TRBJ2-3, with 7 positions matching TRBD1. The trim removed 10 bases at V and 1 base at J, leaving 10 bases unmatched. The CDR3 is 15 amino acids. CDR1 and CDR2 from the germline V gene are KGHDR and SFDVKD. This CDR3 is CATSKATGGTDTQYF. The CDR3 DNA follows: TGTGCCACGTCAAAAGCCACAGGGGGCACAGATACGCAGTATTTT.

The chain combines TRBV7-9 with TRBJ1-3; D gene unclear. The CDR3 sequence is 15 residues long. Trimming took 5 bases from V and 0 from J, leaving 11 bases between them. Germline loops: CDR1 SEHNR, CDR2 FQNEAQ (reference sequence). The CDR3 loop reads CASSPPDSSGNTIYF. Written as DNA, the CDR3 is TGTGCCAGCAGCCCACCTGATTCCTCTGGAAACACCATATATTTT.

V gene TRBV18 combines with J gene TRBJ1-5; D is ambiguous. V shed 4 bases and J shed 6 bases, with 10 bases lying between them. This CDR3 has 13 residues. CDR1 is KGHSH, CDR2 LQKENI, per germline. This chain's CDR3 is CASSQVARQPQHF. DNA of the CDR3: TGTGCCAGCTCACAAGTGGCACGTCAGCCCCAGCATTTT.

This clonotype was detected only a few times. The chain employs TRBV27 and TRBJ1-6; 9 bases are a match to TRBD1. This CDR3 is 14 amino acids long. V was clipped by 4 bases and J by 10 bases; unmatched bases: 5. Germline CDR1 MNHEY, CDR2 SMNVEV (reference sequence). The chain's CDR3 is CASSSGTGRSPLHF. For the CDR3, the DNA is TGTGCCAGCAGTTCCGGGACAGGGCGATCACCCCTCCACTTT.

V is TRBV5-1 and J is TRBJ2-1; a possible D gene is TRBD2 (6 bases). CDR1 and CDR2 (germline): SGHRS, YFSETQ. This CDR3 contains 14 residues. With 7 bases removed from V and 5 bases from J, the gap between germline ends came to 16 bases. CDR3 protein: CASRRWGGDNEQFF. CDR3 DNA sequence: TGCGCCAGCCGCCGGTGGGGAGGAGACAATGAGCAGTTCTTC.

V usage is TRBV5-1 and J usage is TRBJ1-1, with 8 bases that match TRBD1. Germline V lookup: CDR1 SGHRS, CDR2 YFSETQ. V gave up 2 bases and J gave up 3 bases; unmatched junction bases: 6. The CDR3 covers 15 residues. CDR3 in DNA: TGCGCCAGCAGCTTACTGACAGGGGAGGACACTGAAGCTTTCTTT. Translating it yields CASSLLTGEDTEAFF.

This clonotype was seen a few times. The CDR3, as DNA: TGTGCCAGCAGCCTCACCAATTCTGGAAACACCATATATTTT. As protein: CASSLTNSGNTIYF. The rearrangement links TRBV7-8 to TRBJ1-3; D is undetermined. The germline V gene encodes CDR1 SGHVS and CDR2 FQNEAQ. V lost 5 bases and J 1 base, leaving 9 bases between the germline ends. The CDR3 is made up of 14 amino acids.

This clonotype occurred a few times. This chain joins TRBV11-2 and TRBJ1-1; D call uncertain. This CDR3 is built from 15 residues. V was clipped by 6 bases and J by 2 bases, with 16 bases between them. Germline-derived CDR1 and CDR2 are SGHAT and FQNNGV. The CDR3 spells CASRKERPTNTEAFF. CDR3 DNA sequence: TGTGCCAGCAGGAAGGAGAGACCCACCAACACTGAAGCTTTCTTT.

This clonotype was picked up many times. The CDR3 coding sequence is TGCGCCAGCAGCCCAACCAGCTTCGCGGGACAGGGCCATCGCGAGCAGTACTTC. It translates to CASSPTSFAGQGHREQYF. The chain has TRBV5-1 and TRBJ2-7; the match to TRBD1 covers 9 bases. Losses at the gene ends were 4 bases for V and 6 bases for J; bases not matched to a gene: 20. This CDR3 is built from 18 residues. The germline gives CDR1 SGHRS, CDR2 YFSETQ.